The 27 T cell receptor beta chains presented below share a single source sample, sequenced in a study of blood T cell repertoires in COVID-19. Profiling relied on immunoSEQ multiplex PCR, and the TCRdb table lists in-frame clones only, not all of them. The sample consists of fewer than 100,000 clones, 65% to 90% of them appearing once. The sample comprised peripheral blood. These receptors were obtained from a man aged 60-69 years with acute or convalescent COVID-19.

The rearrangement links TRBV15 to TRBJ2-7; weak D call: TRBD2 (5 bases). The CDR3 sequence is 15 residues long. Germline CDR1 LNHNV, CDR2 YYDKDF (reference sequence). With 1 base removed from V and 0 bases from J, the gap between germline ends came to 10 bases. The CDR3 nucleotides read TGTGCCACCAGCAGAGGGGGAGAGGGCTCCTACGAGCAGTACTTC. Protein product: CATSRGGEGSYEQYF. Full variable domain (outside the CDR3, taken from reference TRBV15 and TRBJ2-7): DAMVIQNPRYQVTQFGKPVTLSCSQTLNHNVMYWYQQKSSQAPKLLFHYYDKDFNNEADTPDNFQSRRPNTSFCFLDIRSPGLGDTAMYLCATSRGGEGSYEQYFGPGTRLTVT.

This chain links TRBV7-8 with TRBJ1-1; maybe TRBD1 (5 bases). V was clipped by 1 base and J by 0 bases, with 9 bases between them. Germline CDR1 SGHVS, CDR2 FQNEAQ. The CDR3 runs 15 residues. This CDR3 is CASSLGGRVNTEAFF. The CDR3 coding sequence is TGTGCCAGCAGCTTAGGCGGCAGGGTGAACACTGAAGCTTTCTTT. Combining the CDR3 with reference TRBV7-8 and TRBJ1-1 gives the whole variable domain GAGVSQSPRYKVAKRGQDVALRCDPISGHVSLFWYQQALGQGPEFLTYFQNEAQLDKSGLPSDRFFAERPEGSVSTLKIQRTQQEDSAVYLCASSLGGRVNTEAFFGQGTRLTVV.

This rearrangement joins TRBV12-5 to TRBJ2-2; D not certain. The CDR3 contains 17 residues. V lost 1 base and J lost 3, with 15 bases in between. Per germline, CDR1 LGHNT and CDR2 FRNRAP. The CDR3 nucleotides read TGTGCTAGTGGTTTGGCATACCCAGGCACACACACCGGGGAGCTGTTTTTT. This gives the protein CASGLAYPGTHTGELFF.

This rearrangement joins TRBV14 to TRBJ2-3, with unresolved D. The CDR3 runs to 15 residues. V dropped 4 bases and J dropped 4 bases, with 15 bases sitting between them. In germline, CDR1 is SGHDN, CDR2 FVKESK. DNA for the CDR3: TGTGCCAGCAGCCCGGGTGCGCTTTCGGCAGATACGCAGTATTTT. It encodes CASSPGALSADTQYF.

This clone was seen a handful of times. This chain joins TRBV6-6 and TRBJ1-5; possible D gene TRBD1, 5 bases. The CDR3 runs 14 residues. Between the trimmed V and J ends, which lost 0 bases and 5 bases, there was a span of 8 bases. CDR1 is MNHNY and CDR2 is SVGAGI in the germline V gene (reference sequence). CDR3 DNA sequence: TGTGCCAGCAGTTACTCGGGGGGACATCAGCCCCAGCATTTT. This gives the protein CASSYSGGHQPQHF.

This clone was found once. This chain joins TRBV5-6 and TRBJ2-3; 11 nucleotides align to TRBD2. Germline assignment: CDR1 SGHDT and CDR2 YYEEEE. After removal of 4 bases from V and 4 bases from J, the junction contained 8 bases not matched to a gene. This CDR3 spans 16 amino acids. The CDR3 reads CASSLLTSGTADTQYF. The CDR3 DNA is TGTGCCAGCAGCCTGCTGACTAGCGGGACGGCAGATACGCAGTATTTT.

CDR3 sequence reads: CASSQWGTGGQETQYF. In nucleotides, the CDR3 is TGTGCCAGCAGCCAGTGGGGAACAGGGGGACAAGAGACCCAGTACTTC. This chain connects TRBV3-1 (or the pseudogene TRBV3-2) to TRBJ2-5; 8 bases are shared with TRBD1. This CDR3 spans 16 amino acids. The germline CDR1 and CDR2 sequences are LGHDT and YNNKEL (reference sequence). Losses at the gene ends were 3 bases for V and 2 bases for J; bases not matched to a gene: 8.

The gene calls are TRBV9 and TRBJ2-2, with D possibly TRBD2 on 6 matching bases. The germline V gene encodes CDR1 SGDLS and CDR2 YYNGEE. The CDR3 covers 19 residues. Trimming pared 0 bases from V and 4 bases from J, leaving 22 bases between. The CDR3: CASSVGSVWSSERTGELFF. CDR3 nucleotides: TGTGCCAGCAGCGTAGGTTCCGTTTGGTCTAGCGAACGCACCGGGGAGCTGTTTTTT.

The CDR3 coding sequence is TGTGCCAGCAAGACCGACAGGGGAGATTACAATGAGCAGTTCTTC. This translates into CASKTDRGDYNEQFF. The chain recombines TRBV5-4 with TRBJ2-1, with TRBD1 matching 8 bases. Trimming cost V 6 bases and J 4 bases; bases outside gene matches: 9. Germline assignment: CDR1 SGHNT and CDR2 YYREEE (reference sequence). The CDR3 loop spans 15 amino acids. Combining the CDR3 with reference TRBV5-4 and TRBJ2-1 gives the whole variable domain ETGVTQSPTHLIKTRGQQVTLRCSSQSGHNTVSWYQQALGQGPQFIFQYYREEENGRGNFPPRFSGLQFPNYSSELNVNALELDDSALYLCASKTDRGDYNEQFFGPGTRLTVL.

V and J are TRBV14 and TRBJ1-2, with 7 positions matching TRBD1. The CDR3 runs 13 residues. Losses at the gene ends were 1 base for V and 4 bases for J; bases not matched to a gene: 0. Germline assignment: CDR1 SGHDN and CDR2 FVKESK. CDR3: CASSQGQGYGYTF. CDR3 sequence (DNA): TGTGCCAGCAGCCAAGGACAGGGCTATGGCTACACCTTC.

The chain combines TRBV19 with TRBJ2-7, with 8 bases identical to TRBD1. Trimming cost V 4 bases and J 2 bases; bases outside gene matches: 7. The CDR3 runs to 15 residues. Per germline, CDR1 LNHDA and CDR2 SQIVND (reference sequence). The CDR3 bases are TGTGCCAGTAGTAACCCCGGGACAGGCCCCTACGAGCAGTACTTC. Amino acids: CASSNPGTGPYEQYF. The full variable domain, its missing parts supplied by reference TRBV19 and TRBJ2-7, is DGGITQSPKYLFRKEGQNVTLSCEQNLNHDAMYWYRQDPGQGLRLIYYSQIVNDFQKGDIAEGYSVSREKKESFPLTVTSAQKNPTAFYLCASSNPGTGPYEQYFGPGTRLTVT.

The V call is TRBV4-1, the J call TRBJ2-1, with 10 positions matching TRBD2. This CDR3 spans 19 amino acids. The germline V gene encodes CDR1 MGHRA and CDR2 YSYEKL. J was trimmed by 8 bases and V by 4 bases; bases with no gene match: 20. The CDR3 here is CASSPGQVISGRAGDEQFF. DNA for the CDR3: TGCGCCAGCAGCCCGGGTCAGGTTATCAGCGGGAGGGCCGGCGATGAGCAGTTCTTC.

The V call is TRBV2, the J call TRBJ2-5, with 10 bases that match TRBD1. In germline, CDR1 is SNHLY, CDR2 FYNNEI. This CDR3 spans 15 amino acids. The V segment lost 6 bases and the J segment 2 bases; nucleotides outside the gene matches: 6. CDR3 sequence: CASRRDRGVQETQYF. The CDR3 DNA reads as TGTGCCAGCAGAAGGGACAGGGGAGTTCAAGAGACCCAGTACTTC.

Here the CDR3 DNA reads TGTGCCAGCAGCTTAGTCAGCGGGAGTCTCTACAATGAGCAGTTCTTC. This codes for CASSLVSGSLYNEQFF. This rearrangement joins TRBV13 to TRBJ2-1, with 8 bases that match TRBD2. Germline lookup yields CDR1 PRHDT and CDR2 FYEKMQ (reference sequence). CDR3 length: 16 amino acids. J lost 3 bases, V lost 1 base, and 5 bases had no gene match.

CDR3 protein: CAISPISSNGLREGYEQYF. The CDR3 DNA follows: TGTGCCATCAGTCCAATATCGTCCAATGGTTTGAGGGAAGGCTACGAGCAGTACTTC. The J gene is TRBJ2-7, the V gene TRBV10-3, with TRBD2 as a possible D gene (5 bases). This CDR3 region has 19 residues. The V end was cut by 5 bases, the J end by 3 bases, with 29 bases between. Germline CDR1 ENHRY, CDR2 SYGVKD.

The V gene is TRBV7-8, the J gene TRBJ1-4; weak D call: TRBD1 (5 bases). This CDR3 contains 15 residues. Germline CDR1 SGHVS, CDR2 FQNEAQ. Between the trimmed V and J ends, which lost 0 bases and 7 bases, there was a span of 12 bases. The CDR3 nucleotides read TGTGCCAGCAGCTTAGCGCTGGGGCGCAGTGAAAAACTGTTTTTT. This codes for CASSLALGRSEKLFF.

The J gene is TRBJ2-3, the V gene TRBV3-1 (or the pseudogene TRBV3-2), with 7 bases lining up with TRBD2. Trimming took 2 bases from V and 2 from J; bases not matched to a gene: 7. The CDR3 has 16 residues. Per the germline V gene, CDR1 is LGHDT and CDR2 is YNNKEL (reference sequence). CDR3 region: CASSQFLAENTDTQYF. As DNA, the CDR3 is TGTGCCAGCAGCCAATTCCTAGCGGAGAACACAGATACGCAGTATTTT.

The chain has TRBV2 and TRBJ2-7, with D perhaps matching TRBD1 (6 bases). Germline CDR1 reads SNHLY; CDR2 reads FYNNEI. The CDR3 is made up of 14 amino acids. V gave up 8 bases and J gave up 1 base, with 15 bases separating them. CDR3 protein: CASVIQGISYEQYF. The CDR3 coding sequence is TGTGCCAGCGTTATACAGGGTATATCCTACGAGCAGTACTTC.

The chain links TRBV5-1 to TRBJ1-6; the D gene is possibly TRBD1 (6 bases). The CDR3 is 14 amino acids. The germline gives CDR1 SGHRS, CDR2 YFSETQ. Between the trimmed V and J ends, which lost 0 bases and 7 bases, there was a span of 8 bases. The CDR3 region is CASSLDRANSPLHF. The CDR3 DNA is TGCGCCAGCAGCTTGGACAGGGCGAATTCACCCCTCCACTTT.

This chain joins TRBV7-3 and TRBJ2-1; 8 bases fit TRBD2. The CDR3 extends over 21 amino acids. In germline, CDR1 is SGHTA, CDR2 FQGTGA. With V trimmed by 0 bases and J by 0 bases, 16 bases remained unmatched. The CDR3 reads CASSLTGLDLTGRSSYNEQFF. DNA of the CDR3: TGTGCCAGCAGCTTAACGGGACTAGACCTGACGGGTAGGAGCTCCTACAATGAGCAGTTCTTC.

This chain joins TRBV9 and TRBJ2-7, with 10 nucleotides matching TRBD2. The CDR3 totals 15 residues. V lost 4 bases to trimming and J lost 7 bases; unmatched junction nucleotides: 11. The germline CDR1 and CDR2 sequences are SGDLS and YYNGEE. The CDR3 sequence is CASSTALAGGGEQYF. CDR3 DNA: TGTGCCAGCAGCACCGCCTTAGCGGGAGGCGGGGAGCAGTACTTC.

V is TRBV9 and J is TRBJ1-2; 7 bases fit TRBD1. Germline lookup yields CDR1 SGDLS and CDR2 YYNGEE. This CDR3 region has 13 residues. Trimming removed 3 bases from V and 8 bases from J; junction bases left unmatched: 7. CDR3 in DNA: TGTGCCAGCAGCGCACAGACAGGGCAAGGCTACACCTTC. Its translation: CASSAQTGQGYTF. The full variable domain, completed using reference TRBV9 and TRBJ1-2, is DSGVTQTPKHLITATGQRVTLRCSPRSGDLSVYWYQQSLDQGLQFLIQYYNGEERAKGNILERFSAQQFPDLHSELNLSSLELGDSALYFCASSAQTGQGYTFGSGTRLTVV.

The chain employs TRBV30 and TRBJ1-1; 10 positions agree with TRBD1. The V and J ends lost 1 base and 5 bases, in that order; junction bases with no gene match: 4. Germline V CDR1 and CDR2: GTSNPN, SVGIG (reference sequence). The CDR3 runs 14 residues. CDR3 residues: CAWSGTGGWTEAFF. DNA of the CDR3: TGTGCCTGGAGTGGGACAGGGGGGTGGACTGAAGCTTTCTTT.

The DNA for the CDR3 is TGTGCAAGTCGCTTAGCTTATGGGGACAGGGGAGGTGACACTGAAGCTTTCTTT. It codes for CASRLAYGDRGGDTEAFF. V usage is TRBV12-2 and J usage is TRBJ1-1; the tabulated D call, TRBD1, remains unverified against the DNA. TRBV12-2 is annotated as a pseudogene. CDR3 size: 18 residues.

V and J are TRBV19 and TRBJ2-2, with 7 positions matching TRBD2. J gave up 7 bases and V 7 bases, and 9 bases lay outside the gene matches. The germline V gene encodes CDR1 LNHDA and CDR2 SQIVND (reference sequence). The CDR3 is 14 amino acids. The CDR3 sequence is CASIGAGVIGELFF. The CDR3 DNA reads as TGTGCCAGTATAGGGGCGGGAGTTATCGGGGAGCTGTTTTTT.

V is TRBV5-1 and J is TRBJ2-3; D may be TRBD1 (6 bases). V shed 4 bases and J shed 1 base, with 19 bases lying between them. The CDR3 runs 17 residues. The germline gives CDR1 SGHRS, CDR2 YFSETQ. CDR3 nucleotide sequence: TGCGCCAGCAGCGACCTAAGACGTCCAGGGGGCACAGATACGCAGTATTTT. Protein: CASSDLRRPGGTDTQYF.

V usage is TRBV19 and J usage is TRBJ2-6, with a tentative D call TRBD1 (6 bases). CDR1 and CDR2 from the germline V gene are LNHDA and SQIVND (reference sequence). V dropped 1 base and J dropped 0 bases, with 19 bases sitting between them. CDR3 length: 20 amino acids. CDR3 residues: CASSIAFIPGHLSGANVLTF. The CDR3 nucleotides read TGTGCCAGTAGTATAGCCTTCATTCCGGGACACCTCTCTGGGGCCAACGTCCTGACTTTC.